This T cell receptor beta chain was sequenced during a study of T-cell memory formation after mild COVID-19. Comments on this clonotype: The target antigen is unknown.

The V end was cut by 0 bases, the J end by 10 bases, with 18 bases between. The CDR3 length is 16 residues. Germline lookup yields CDR1 LGHNA and CDR2 YSLEER. One entry per CDR3 protein, called by TCRdb with MiXCR from the 5' RACE reads. Seen here are 300,000 to 400,000 distinct CDR3 sequences, around a sixth observed once, and the top ten hold approximately 20%. Study-wide results and limits: Among contracting clones, CD4+ were mainly CM/EM and CD8+ enriched in EMRA.

The sequenced sample was PBMCs or a T cell subset sorted from them (not recorded which). This clonotype was obtained from a young man who had mild COVID-19 (a few samples of this study predate the infection). Cell type and time point are not known. The rearrangement links TRBV4-3 to TRBJ1-4; weak D call: TRBD1 (5 bases). The CDR3 sequence: CASSQDFTGGNRKLFF. The DNA for the CDR3 is TGCGCCAGCAGCCAAGATTTCACAGGAGGTAATCGAAAACTGTTTTTT.